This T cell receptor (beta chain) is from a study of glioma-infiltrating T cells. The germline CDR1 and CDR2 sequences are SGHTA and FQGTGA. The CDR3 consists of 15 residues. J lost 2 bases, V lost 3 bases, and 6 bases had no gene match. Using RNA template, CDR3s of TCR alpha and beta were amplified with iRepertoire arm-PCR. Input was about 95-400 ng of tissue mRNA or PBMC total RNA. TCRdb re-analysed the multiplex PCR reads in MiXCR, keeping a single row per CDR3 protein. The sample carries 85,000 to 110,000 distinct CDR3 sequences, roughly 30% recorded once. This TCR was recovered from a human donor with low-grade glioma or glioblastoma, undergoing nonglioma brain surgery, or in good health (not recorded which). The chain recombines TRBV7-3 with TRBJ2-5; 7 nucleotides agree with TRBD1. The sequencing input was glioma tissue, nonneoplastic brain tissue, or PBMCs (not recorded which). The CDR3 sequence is CASSLTGLIQETQYF. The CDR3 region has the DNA TGTGCCAGCAGCTTGACAGGGTTAATACAAGAGACCCAGTACTTC.